This paragraph covers one T cell receptor beta chain sequence. The antigen remains unidentified. This sample was taken from a study of cytomegalovirus exposure and HLA in healthy donors. Overall study results and limits: Segments of the TCR beta V type were, in most cases, productive about 87% or about 30% of the time in an earlier analysis. Later findings reportedly placed an Asian-associated ancestry cluster below the approximately 670-donor mean for N-insertions.

This CDR3 has 18 amino acids. From germline, CDR1 is MNHNS and CDR2 SASEGT. V lost 4 bases to trimming and J lost 3 bases, with 21 bases between them. The PCR made use of 60 Vbeta and 13 Jbeta primers. Libraries were prepared by immunoSEQ multiplex PCR; TCRdb keeps only in-frame clonotypes and omits some of them. The table records about 140,000 clones, approximately 84% of them present only once. This chain joins TRBV6-1 and TRBJ1-4, with D possibly being TRBD1 (6 bases). The source material was PBMCs. The source of this sequence is an older woman in good health and CMV-seropositive. This CDR3 is CASSGVSGHRSPNEKLFF. CDR3 nucleotides: TGTGCCAGCAGTGGCGTGTCGGGACACCGTAGCCCTAATGAAAAACTGTTTTTT.